The rows below give T cell receptor beta chains drawn from one sample of a study of response to subunit inactivated influenza vaccine. TCRdb analysed the RT-PCR reads with MiXCR anew, one entry per CDR3 protein. Of around 850,000 distinct CDR3 sequences in the sample, approximately 17% are singletons; the top ten hold 11%. This specimen was PBMCs from blood, taken 4 to 6 days after vaccination. These receptors all stem from a man between 50 and 59 years old who received an inactivated influenza vaccine. The CDR3 runs from the conserved cysteine through the conserved F or W. The order of the fields is D gene, clone size, V gene, J gene, CDR3 protein, CDR3 DNA. D genes are given only for firm matches. Only some rows state a clone size, as once, few, many or a class for expanded clones.

D gene: -
clone size: -
V gene: TRBV20-1
J gene: TRBJ2-2
CDR3 protein: CSALEANTGELFF
CDR3 DNA: TGCAGTGCTTTAGAAGCGAACACCGGGGAGCTGTTTTTT

D gene: -
clone size: -
V gene: TRBV30
J gene: TRBJ2-7
CDR3 protein: CAFWTVTYEQYF
CDR3 DNA: TGTGCCTTCTGGACGGTGACCTACGAGCAGTACTTC

D gene: TRBD2
clone size: -
V gene: TRBV7-3
J gene: TRBJ2-3
CDR3 protein: CASSSAGGFETDTQYF
CDR3 DNA: TGTGCCAGCAGCTCAGCGGGAGGGTTTGAAACAGATACGCAGTATTTT

D gene: -
clone size: few
V gene: TRBV6-5
J gene: TRBJ2-3
CDR3 protein: CASSYSINGARSSTDTQYF
CDR3 DNA: TGTGCCAGCAGTTACTCGATCAACGGGGCCAGGAGTAGCACAGATACGCAGTATTTT

D gene: -
clone size: -
V gene: TRBV6-1
J gene: TRBJ2-5
CDR3 protein: CASGLIILQETQYF
CDR3 DNA: TGTGCCAGCGGGCTGATTATACTCCAAGAGACCCAGTACTTC

D gene: TRBD1
clone size: -
V gene: TRBV12-3/TRBV12-4
J gene: TRBJ1-4
CDR3 protein: CASSQIQGAGREKLFF
CDR3 DNA: TGTGCCAGCAGCCAGATACAGGGGGCCGGGCGGGAAAAACTGTTTTTT

D gene: -
clone size: many
V gene: TRBV5-1
J gene: TRBJ2-3
CDR3 protein: CASSHGGADTQYF
CDR3 DNA: TGCGCCAGCAGCCACGGGGGAGCTGATACGCAGTATTTT

D gene: -
clone size: many
V gene: TRBV7-9
J gene: TRBJ2-5
CDR3 protein: CASSLAGGLQETQYF
CDR3 DNA: TGTGCCAGCAGCTTAGCGGGCGGACTACAAGAGACCCAGTACTTC

D gene: TRBD1
clone size: few
V gene: TRBV12-3/TRBV12-4
J gene: TRBJ1-2
CDR3 protein: CASSLGFPGQGYGYTF
CDR3 DNA: TGTGCCAGCAGTTTAGGTTTCCCGGGACAGGGATATGGCTACACCTTC

D gene: -
clone size: -
V gene: TRBV20-1
J gene: TRBJ2-2
CDR3 protein: CSATGSYTGELFF
CDR3 DNA: TGCAGTGCTACGGGTTCTTATACCGGGGAGCTGTTTTTT